Sequencing of this TCR beta chain was carried out in a study of blood T cells in healthy people across ages. From germline, CDR1 is MNHEY and CDR2 SMNVEV (reference sequence). The ends lost 3 bases at V and 6 bases at J; junction bases unmatched: 6. The length of the CDR3 is 15 residues. Primers used in a second PCR of about 6 to 11 cycles were a sample-barcoded 5' primer and a J-beta primer mix. TCRdb fed the 5' RACE reads into MiXCR, producing one record per CDR3 protein. The sample consists of roughly 800,000 distinct CDR3 sequences, nearly 60% of them appearing once. This clonotype was seen once. Its cognate antigen is unknown. Study outcomes and limitations: The long-lived group displayed more naive CD4+ cells, plus higher diversity, than the aged donors did.

At least 6 million PBMCs were isolated per sample. Extraction of total RNA produced a minimum of 5.5 micrograms from each sample. This receptor was identified in a man between 25 and 39 years old in good health. The V and J genes are TRBV27 and TRBJ2-7, with TRBD1 matching over 12 bases. What was sequenced was blood. Here the CDR3 DNA reads TGTGCCAGCAGTTTCCAAGGGACAGGGGGCTCCGAGCAGTACTTC. Amino acid sequence: CASSFQGTGGSEQYF.